This T cell receptor beta chain appears in the sequencing data of a study of technical replicates of blood from several donors. In germline, CDR1 is SGDLS, CDR2 YYNGEE. V was pared by 4 bases and J by 4 bases, with 11 bases of the junction left unmatched. This CDR3 spans 16 amino acids. Profiling relied on immunoSEQ multiplex PCR, and the TCRdb table lists in-frame clones only, not all of them. The sample has 70,000 to 95,000 clones, approximately 97% seen once. The chain joins TRBV9 to TRBJ2-3; 8 nucleotides agree with TRBD2. This TCR was sampled from a human donor in good health. The sample consisted of T cells isolated from PBMCs. The CDR3, as DNA: TGTGCCAGCAGCCCAAGCGGGAGTAGTTTTTCAGATACGCAGTATTTT. It is translated as CASSPSGSSFSDTQYF.